This T cell receptor beta chain stems from a study of T cell clones after liver transplantation. Study-wide findings and caveats: Graft donor-reactive T cells may have migrated into the graft rather than being deleted.

CDR1 LNHNV and CDR2 YYDKDF come from the germline V gene (reference sequence). V was clipped by 0 bases and J by 4 bases, with 13 bases between them. This CDR3 has 15 amino acids. In the case of this clone: The target antigen is unknown.

This table comes from immunoSEQ multiplex PCR, and its TCRdb copy is limited to in-frame clones, with some not included. The table has tens of thousands of clones, about 88% seen once. This clonotype was obtained from a human donor who received a liver transplant. This material consisted of CD4+ T cells from blood, taken before liver transplant. This chain joins TRBV15 and TRBJ2-7, with D tentatively TRBD1 (5 bases). The CDR3: CATSRDSVGAYEQYF. The CDR3 nucleotides are TGTGCCACCAGCAGAGATAGTGTTGGGGCTTACGAGCAGTACTTC.